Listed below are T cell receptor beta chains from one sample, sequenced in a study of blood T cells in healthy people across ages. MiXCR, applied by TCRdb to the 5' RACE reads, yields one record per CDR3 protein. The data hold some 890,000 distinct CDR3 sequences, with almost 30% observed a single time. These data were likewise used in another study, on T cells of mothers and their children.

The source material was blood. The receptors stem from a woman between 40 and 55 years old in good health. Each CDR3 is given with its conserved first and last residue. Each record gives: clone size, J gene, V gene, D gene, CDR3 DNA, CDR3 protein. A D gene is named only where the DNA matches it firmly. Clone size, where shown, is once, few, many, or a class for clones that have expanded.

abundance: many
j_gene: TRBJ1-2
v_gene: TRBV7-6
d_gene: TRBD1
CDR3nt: TGTGCCAGCAGCGCCAGAGGGGGCAATAATGGCTACACCTTC
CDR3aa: CASSARGGNNGYTF

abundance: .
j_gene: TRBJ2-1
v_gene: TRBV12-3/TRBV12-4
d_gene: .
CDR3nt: TGTGCCAGCAGCTTACTCAGGGTCAATGAGCAGTTCTTC
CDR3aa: CASSLLRVNEQFF

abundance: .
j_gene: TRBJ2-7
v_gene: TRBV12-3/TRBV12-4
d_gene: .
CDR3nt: TGTGCCAGCAGGTGGGGGGTCTCCTACGAGCAGTACTTC
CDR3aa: CASRWGVSYEQYF

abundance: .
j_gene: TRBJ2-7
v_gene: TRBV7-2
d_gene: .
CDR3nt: TGTGCCAGCAGCTTAGGAGGAGGGGTCCACGAGCAGTACTTC
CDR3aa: CASSLGGGVHEQYF

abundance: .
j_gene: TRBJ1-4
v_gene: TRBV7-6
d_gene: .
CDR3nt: TGTGCCAGCAGCGTCAGTGAGGAACTGTTTTTT
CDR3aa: CASSVSEELFF

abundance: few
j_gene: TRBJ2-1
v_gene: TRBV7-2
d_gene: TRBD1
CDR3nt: TGTGCCAGCAGCTTAGCGTTTAGTGAGACACTCCACAGGGGGTTCTTC
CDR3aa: CASSLAFSETLHRGFF

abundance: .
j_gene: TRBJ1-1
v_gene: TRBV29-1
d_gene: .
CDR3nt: TGCAGCGTCCGGACTACAGAGGGGAGGAACACTGAAGCTTTCTTT
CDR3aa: CSVRTTEGRNTEAFF

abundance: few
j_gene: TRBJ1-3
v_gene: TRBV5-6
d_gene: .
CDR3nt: TGTGCCAGCAGCTTGAGAGGGGTTTATCCGTCCTCTGGAAACACCATATATTTT
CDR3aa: CASSLRGVYPSSGNTIYF

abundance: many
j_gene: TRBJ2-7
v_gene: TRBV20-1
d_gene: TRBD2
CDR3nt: TGCAGTGCTAGAGCTATAGCGGGGGGGCCTTTCGAGCAGTACTTC
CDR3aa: CSARAIAGGPFEQYF

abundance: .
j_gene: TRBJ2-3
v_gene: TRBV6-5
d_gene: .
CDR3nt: TGTGCCAGCAGTCCATCCATCGGGACCGGCCTGAGTACGCAGTATTTT
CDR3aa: CASSPSIGTGLSTQYF

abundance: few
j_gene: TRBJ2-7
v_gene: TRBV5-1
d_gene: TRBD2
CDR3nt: TGCGCCAGCAGCCCGGGGGGGCCGGGGGCCTACGAGCAGTACTTC
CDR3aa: CASSPGGPGAYEQYF

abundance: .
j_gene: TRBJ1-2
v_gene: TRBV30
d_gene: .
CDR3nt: TGTGCCTGGTCGCGGAGGGGCTATGGCTACACCTTC
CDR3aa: CAWSRRGYGYTF

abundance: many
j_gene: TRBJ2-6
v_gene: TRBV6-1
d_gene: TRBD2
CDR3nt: TGTGCCAGCAGGGAAGTGGGAGGGCCCAAAAGCTCTGGGGCCAACGTCCTGACTTTC
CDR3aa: CASREVGGPKSSGANVLTF

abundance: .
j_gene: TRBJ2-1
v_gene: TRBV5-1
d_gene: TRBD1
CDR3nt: TGCGCCAGCAGCACCGAGGGGGCCCCTTACAATGAGCAGTTCTTC
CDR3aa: CASSTEGAPYNEQFF

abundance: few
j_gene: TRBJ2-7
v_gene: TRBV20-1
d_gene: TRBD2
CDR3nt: TGCAGTACTAGACGGACGGCGGGGGATACCCAGTACTTC
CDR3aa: CSTRRTAGDTQYF

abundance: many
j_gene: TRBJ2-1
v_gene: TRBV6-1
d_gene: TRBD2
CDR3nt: TGTGCCAGCAGTGTTGGCCTAGCGGGGGGGCTCTACAATGAGCAGTTCTTC
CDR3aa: CASSVGLAGGLYNEQFF

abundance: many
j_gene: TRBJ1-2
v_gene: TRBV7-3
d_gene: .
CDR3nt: TGTGCCAGCAGCTTAAATCCCCTCAATAAGAGGGGCTACACCTTC
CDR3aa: CASSLNPLNKRGYTF

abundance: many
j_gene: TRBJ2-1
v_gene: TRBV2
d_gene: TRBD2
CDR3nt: TGTGCCAGCAGTGGGACTAGCGGATCCTACAATGAGCAGTTCTTC
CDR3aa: CASSGTSGSYNEQFF

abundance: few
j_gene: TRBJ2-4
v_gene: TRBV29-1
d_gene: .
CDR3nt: TGCAGCGTTGTGGTCCCCACCAAAAACATTCAGTACTTC
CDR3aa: CSVVVPTKNIQYF

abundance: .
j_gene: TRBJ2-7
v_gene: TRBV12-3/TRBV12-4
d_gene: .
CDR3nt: TGTGCCAGCAGTCCTGGCTCGCGCGTCTACGAGCAGTACTTC
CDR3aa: CASSPGSRVYEQYF

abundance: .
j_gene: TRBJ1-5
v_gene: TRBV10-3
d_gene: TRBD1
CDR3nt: TGTGCCGCCTCGACAGGGATTGATCAGCCCCAGCATTTT
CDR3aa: CAASTGIDQPQHF

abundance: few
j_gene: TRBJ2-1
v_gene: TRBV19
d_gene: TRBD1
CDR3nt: TGTGCCAGTAGTATAGCATTAGCCCCAGGGGGTCGATACAATGAGCAGTTCTTC
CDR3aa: CASSIALAPGGRYNEQFF

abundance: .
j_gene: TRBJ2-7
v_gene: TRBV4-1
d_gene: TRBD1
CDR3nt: TGCGCCAGCTGGGACAGGGAGAGCTCCTACGAGCAGTACTTC
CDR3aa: CASWDRESSYEQYF

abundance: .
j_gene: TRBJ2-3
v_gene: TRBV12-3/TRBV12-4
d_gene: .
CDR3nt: TGTGCCAGCAGACTCGAGGGAGAGGATACGCAGTATTTT
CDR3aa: CASRLEGEDTQYF

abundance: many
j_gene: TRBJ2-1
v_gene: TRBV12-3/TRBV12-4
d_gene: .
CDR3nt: TGTGCCAGCAGTTTGGCTCACTTCTACAATGAGCAGTTCTTC
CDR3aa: CASSLAHFYNEQFF

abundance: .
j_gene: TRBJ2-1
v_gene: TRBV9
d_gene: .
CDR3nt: TGTGCCAGCAGCGGGGGCCCGAGCTCCTACAATGAGCAGTGCTTC
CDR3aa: CASSGGPSSYNEQCF

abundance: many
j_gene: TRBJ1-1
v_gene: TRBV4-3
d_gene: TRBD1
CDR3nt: TGCGCCAGCAGCCAAGGGACAGGGAGGGGGGTAGCTTTCTTT
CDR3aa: CASSQGTGRGVAFF

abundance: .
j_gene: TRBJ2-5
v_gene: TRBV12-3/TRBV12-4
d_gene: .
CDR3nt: TGTGCCAGCAGCTATACAGGGAGGGCTTATGAGCAGTACTTC
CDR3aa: CASSYTGRAYEQYF

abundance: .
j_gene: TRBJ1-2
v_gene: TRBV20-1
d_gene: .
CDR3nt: TGCAGTGCTGTCGACGGACACTATGGCTACACCTTC
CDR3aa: CSAVDGHYGYTF

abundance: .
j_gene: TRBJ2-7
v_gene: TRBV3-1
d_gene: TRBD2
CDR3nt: TGTGCCAGCAGCCTTAGCGGGGGCCCTGATTACGAGCAGTACTTC
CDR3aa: CASSLSGGPDYEQYF

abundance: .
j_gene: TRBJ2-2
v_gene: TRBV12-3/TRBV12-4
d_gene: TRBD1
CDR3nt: TGTGCCAGCAGCCCGGGACAGGTCGCCGGGGAGCTGTTTTTT
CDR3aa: CASSPGQVAGELFF

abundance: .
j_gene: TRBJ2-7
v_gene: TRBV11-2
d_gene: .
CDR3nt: TGTGCCAGCAGCTTAGAATTTCGAACAGGGTCAGGGAGATTAGACGAGCAGTACTTC
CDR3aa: CASSLEFRTGSGRLDEQYF

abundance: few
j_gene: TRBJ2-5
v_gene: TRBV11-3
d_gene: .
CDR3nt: TGTGCCAGCAGCTTAAACCCAGGGAGACAAGAGACCCAGTACTTC
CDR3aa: CASSLNPGRQETQYF

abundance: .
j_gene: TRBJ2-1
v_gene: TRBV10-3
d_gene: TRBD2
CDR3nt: TGTGCCATCAGTGACCCAGCTAGCGGGGGAGAGACCCAGTTCTTC
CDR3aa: CAISDPASGGETQFF

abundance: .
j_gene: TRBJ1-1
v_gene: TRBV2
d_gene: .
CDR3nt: TGTGCCAGCAGTGATTCCCGCAACCTCGGGAACACTGAAGCTTTCTTT
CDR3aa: CASSDSRNLGNTEAFF

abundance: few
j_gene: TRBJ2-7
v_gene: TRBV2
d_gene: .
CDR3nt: TGTGCCAGTAGGGGGATCGGGGTCTACGAGCAGTACTTC
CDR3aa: CASRGIGVYEQYF

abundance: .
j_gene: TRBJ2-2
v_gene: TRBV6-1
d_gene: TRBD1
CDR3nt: TGTGCCAGCAGTATAGACAGGGGGAACACCGGGGAGCTGTTTTTT
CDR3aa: CASSIDRGNTGELFF

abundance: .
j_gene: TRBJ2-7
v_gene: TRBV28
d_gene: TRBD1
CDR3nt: TGTGCCAGCAGTACGGGACAGGCCTCCTACGAGCAGTACTTC
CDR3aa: CASSTGQASYEQYF

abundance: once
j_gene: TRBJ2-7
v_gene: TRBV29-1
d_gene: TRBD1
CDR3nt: TGCGGCGTTGGGCGGGGACAGGACTACGAGCTGTACTTC
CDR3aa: CGVGRGQDYELYF

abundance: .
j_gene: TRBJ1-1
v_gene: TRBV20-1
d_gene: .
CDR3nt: TGCAGTGCTAGAGATCACGCCCTGAGAACTGAAGCTTTCTTT
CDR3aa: CSARDHALRTEAFF

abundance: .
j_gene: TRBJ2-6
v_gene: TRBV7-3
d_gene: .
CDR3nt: TGCGCCAGCAGCCCCATGGGGGCGTCCCTCTCTGGGGCCAACGTCCTGACTTTC
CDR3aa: CASSPMGASLSGANVLTF

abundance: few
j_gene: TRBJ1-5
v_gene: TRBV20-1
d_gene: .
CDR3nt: TGCAGTGCTAGAATTGGCACATTCCCTGATCAGCCCCAGCATTTT
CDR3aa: CSARIGTFPDQPQHF

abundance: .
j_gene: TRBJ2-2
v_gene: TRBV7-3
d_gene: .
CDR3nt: TGTGCCAGCAGGGCGCAGGCCCTGAACACCGGGGAGCGGTTTTTT
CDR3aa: CASRAQALNTGERFF

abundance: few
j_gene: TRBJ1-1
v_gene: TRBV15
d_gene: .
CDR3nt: TGTACCACCAGCAGAGACGAATTTAGAGAAGCTTTCTTT
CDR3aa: CTTSRDEFREAFF

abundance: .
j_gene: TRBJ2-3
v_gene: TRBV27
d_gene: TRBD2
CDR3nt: TGTGCCAGCAGTGTTAGCGGGCGCCGACTCACAGATACGCAGTATTTT
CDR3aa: CASSVSGRRLTDTQYF

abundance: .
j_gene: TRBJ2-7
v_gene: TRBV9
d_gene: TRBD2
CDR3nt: TGTGCCAGCAGCGGGGGACTAGCGGGGTCTTCGGGGCAGTACTTC
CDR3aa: CASSGGLAGSSGQYF

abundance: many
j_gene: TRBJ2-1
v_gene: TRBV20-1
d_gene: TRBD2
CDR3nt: TGCAGTGCCAGACATAGCGGGGGGGCCTCCTACAATGAGCAGTTCTTC
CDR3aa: CSARHSGGASYNEQFF

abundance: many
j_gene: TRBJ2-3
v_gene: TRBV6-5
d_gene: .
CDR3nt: TGTGCCAGCAGTTACCAGGGGGGCAATACGCAGTATTTT
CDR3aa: CASSYQGGNTQYF

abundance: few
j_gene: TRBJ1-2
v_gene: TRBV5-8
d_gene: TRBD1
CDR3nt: TGTGCCAGCAGCTTTTTGGGGACAGGGGTCAACTATGGCTACACCTTC
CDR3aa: CASSFLGTGVNYGYTF

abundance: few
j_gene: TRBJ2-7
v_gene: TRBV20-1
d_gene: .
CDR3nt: TGCAGTGCTAGAGATCTGACACCCTTGGACTACGAGCAGTACTTC
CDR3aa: CSARDLTPLDYEQYF

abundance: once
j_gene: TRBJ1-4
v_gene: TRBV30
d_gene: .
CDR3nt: TGTGCCTGGAGTGGCGAGGATTGGACAAGGGACCTTCAGGCAACTAATGAAAAACTGTTTTTT
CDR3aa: CAWSGEDWTRDLQATNEKLFF